This T cell receptor beta chain was observed in a study of identical twins listed by TCRdb under 2016. About the investigation overall: To test whether fetal clonotypes persist, the study used deep sequencing on TCR alpha and beta repertoires from monozygotic twins, unrelated adults of various ages, and cord blood. To rule out contamination, replicate twin experiments were performed at different times with different library preparation protocols. Overall study outcomes, separate from this receptor: Zero-insertion analyses could be partly confounded by invariant T cells such as MAIT and iNKT, although diverse VJ usage argued against such confounding for most clonotypes. In beta out-of-frame sequences, excess twin sharing was weaker, because having fewer shared sequences lowered the signal-to-noise ratio. Because the same donors could not be followed over many years, the conclusions relied on cross-sectional statistical analysis. In monozygotic twins, recombination models systematically underestimated out-of-frame TCR alpha sharing, but the models matched the sharing seen between unrelated individuals. Abundant cord blood beta clonotypes carried fewer insertions; young adult naive repertoires showed a weaker similar trend, while memory repertoires showed none. Compared with coincidental sharing between unrelated individuals, an excess of low generation-probability sequences was observed among out-of-frame TCR alpha sequences shared between twins.

Comment on this clonotype: Its antigen is unknown. No base-level quality is on record; no much larger clone is a single base apart.

The method was 5' RACE. Sequencer: Illumina HiSeq 2000. Template switching added a universal primer binding site, and the final cDNA carried a unique molecular identifier that allowed TCR cDNA molecules to be counted accurately. First-strand cDNA for TCR alpha and beta chains was synthesized from specific primers in the conserved constant-segment region. Each cDNA library was double barcoded, with a SMART-Mk sample barcode plus Illumina barcodes, to control for contamination. TruSeq adapter sequences and Illumina sample barcodes were added in two successive PCR steps. The TCR alpha and beta cDNA libraries were sequenced on the Illumina HiSeq platform using custom primers. On the study's bioinformatics: Raw reads were processed with MiGEC to extract unique molecular identifiers, and MiXCR was used to determine CDR3 positions. For each individual, recombination models were inferred using an EM algorithm with the repgenHMM and IGoR tools. Shared clonotypes were analyzed with the tcR package in R, and sharing was normalized by the product of cloneset sizes. Out-of-frame nonproductive sequences were analyzed to study raw recombination free of thymic and clonal selection effects. Using fastp trimming at Q25 and MiXCR clonotype assembly, TCRdb reanalyzed the public sequencing data and kept in-frame beta chains. Every entry covers one CDR3 protein and lists the most common genes and DNA from its rows. The V and J calls and clone size are TCRdb's, not the authors'. Across this sample there are hundreds of thousands of distinct CDR3 sequences, with about 24% seen only once. The ten largest clonotypes hold roughly 2.8% of the sample.

CDR1 and CDR2 (SGHTA, FQGNSA) derive from the germline V gene. Including the terminal cysteine and phenylalanine, the CDR3 comprises 15 residues. The kept DNA is CDR3 alone, 45 bases in frame from the first base. Deletion took 1 base off V and 4 bases off J, with a span of 11 bases between the germline ends. Only healthy Caucasian donors were included. Three pairs of female monozygotic twins, all aged about 18 to 30 years, made up the twin cohort. Positive isolation kits from Invitrogen were used to isolate the CD4+ and CD8+ T cell populations. These data also featured in a second study, about T cells expressing NK-cell markers. The second investigation adds: Three sorted T-cell subsets (CD3+CD56+NKG2C+, CD3+CD56+NKG2C- and CD3+CD56-NKG2C+) from under 10 donors had their TCR beta-chain repertoires profiled. Among the eight sequenced donors, seven were HCMV-seropositive and one was HCMV-seronegative. In several experiments an anti-gammadeltaTCR antibody was added to restrict sorting to alphabetaTCR-expressing T cells. In several donors, the dominant CD3+CD56+NKG2C+ clonotypes ranked among the top 10 CD8+ clonotypes, making up roughly 1.0-8% of CD8+ T cells. Those dominant clonotypes were again the most abundant among CD3+CD56-NKG2C+ cells in a handful of donors, at roughly 28.3-60.1%. Whether the expanded NKG2C-expressing T cell clones were specific for HCMV antigens was left unclear. All eight donors whose samples were sequenced were randomly selected healthy volunteers, three of them men and five women. HCMV-specific IgG was detected in serum with a commercial ELISA kit to determine HCMV serostatus. Reads were demultiplexed and grouped by UMI with MIGEC, and clonotypes were assembled and quantified with MiTCR. To exclude erroneous sequences, any TCR cDNA sequence not supported by at least two reads was discarded. Downstream repertoire analysis used the tcR package, and clonotypes were matched across fractions by CDR3 nucleotide sequence plus V segment. VDJmatch was used to annotate antigen specificity against VDJdb, with one amino acid substitution in CDR3 permitted.

The TCR originated in a woman aged 18-29 years in good health. The rearrangement combines TRBV7-2 with TRBJ2-1; the D gene is not confidently resolved. Sequencing used CD4+ T cells sorted from blood. The CDR3 corresponds to CASSLGTLRYNEQFF. The sequenced DNA: TGTGCCAGCAGCTTAGGCACCCTCCGATACAATGAGCAGTTCTTC.